This note documents a single T cell receptor beta chain sequence. The germline gene is not matched at one end of the junction; a read error may be the cause. This sample is drawn from a study of tumor and adjacent non-tumor tissue in lung cancer. About the study: Aged about 31 to 85 years, patients included 10 men and roughly five women with stage I to III disease. Each sample yielded around 4 million productive TCRbeta reads on average.

Germline CDR1 KGHDR, CDR2 SFDVKD. The CDR3 covers 14 residues. A modified ARM-PCR protocol with three rounds of nested PCR amplified TCRbeta. MiXCR, applied by TCRdb to the multiplex PCR reads, yields one record per CDR3 protein. The sample holds 75,000 to 95,000 distinct CDR3 sequences; around 70% are singletons and the top ten take around 9.5%. No cell sorting was done before RNA was extracted from the tissue. The J gene is TRBJ2-1, the V gene TRBV24-1, with 9 bases identical to TRBD1. This TCR was sampled from a woman aged 40-49 years with non-small cell lung cancer. Sequenced: lung tumor tissue. The CDR3 is CATSDTDRGSERFF. CDR3 bases: TGTGCCACCAGTGACACGGACAGGGGCAGTGAGCGGTTCTTC.